Listed here are 22 T cell receptor beta chains from one sample, sequenced in a study of T cell responses to AZD1222 COVID-19 vaccine. Assay used: immunoSEQ multiplex PCR; TCRdb lists only in-frame clones, some missing. The table lists tens of thousands of clones, 88% of them singletons. Specimen: peripheral blood, collected on day 0 of MenACWY control vaccination. Source of these receptors: an adult in good health.

The chain links TRBV25-1 to TRBJ1-2; possibly TRBD1 for D (5 bases). The germline V gene has CDR1 MGHDK and CDR2 SYGVNS. V lost 4 bases and J 2 bases, leaving 11 bases between the germline ends. The CDR3 is 14 amino acids. The CDR3 loop reads CASSVGGRNYGYTF. The CDR3 nucleotides read TGTGCCAGCAGTGTCGGGGGTAGAAACTATGGCTACACCTTC.

This clone was detected once. The chain links TRBV7-2 to TRBJ1-4; TRBD1 is a possible D gene (5 bases). CDR1 is SGHTA and CDR2 is FQGNSA in the germline V gene. This CDR3 is 15 amino acids long. With 2 bases removed from V and 8 bases from J, the gap between germline ends came to 15 bases. CDR3 nucleotides: TGTGCCAGCAGCTTATCACCAGGGTCTAGCGAAAAACTGTTTTTT. Protein sequence: CASSLSPGSSEKLFF.

In DNA form, the CDR3 reads TGTGCCAGCAGCCCCGAGCGGTGGCACTATGGCTACACCTTC. This codes for CASSPERWHYGYTF. The gene calls are TRBV7-9 and TRBJ1-2; no clear D. Trimming cost V 5 bases and J 3 bases, with 13 bases left between them. Germline CDR1 reads SEHNR; CDR2 reads FQNEAQ (reference sequence). CDR3 length: 14 amino acids. Full variable domain (rest looked up from reference TRBV7-9 and TRBJ1-2): DTGVSQNPRHKITKRGQNVTFRCDPISEHNRLYWYRQTLGQGPEFLTYFQNEAQLEKSRLLSDRFSAERPKGSFSTLEIQRTEQGDSAMYLCASSPERWHYGYTFGSGTRLTVV.

V and J are TRBV5-4 and TRBJ2-5; TRBD2 matches at 12 bases. Germline assignment: CDR1 SGHNT and CDR2 YYREEE (reference sequence). The CDR3 extends over 15 amino acids. Trimming at V came to 2 bases and at J to 3 bases, leaving 2 bases not matched to a gene. The CDR3 sequence is CASSFRLAGEETQYF. The CDR3 nucleotides read TGTGCCAGCAGCTTCCGACTAGCGGGGGAAGAGACCCAGTACTTC.

V usage is TRBV7-2 and J usage is TRBJ2-7; 7 positions match TRBD1. CDR1 and CDR2 from the germline V gene are SGHTA and FQGNSA. The length of the CDR3 is 15 residues. V was clipped by 1 base and J by 0 bases; unmatched bases: 3. The CDR3 region is CASSLDRGDSYEQYF. CDR3 in DNA: TGTGCCAGCAGCTTAGACAGGGGCGACTCCTACGAGCAGTACTTC.

The chain carries TRBV5-6 and TRBJ2-2; 8 bases are a match to TRBD1. CDR1 SGHDT and CDR2 YYEEEE come from the germline V gene. The CDR3 spans 13 residues. Trimming at V came to 4 bases and at J to 6 bases, leaving 2 bases not matched to a gene. The CDR3 loop reads CASSPTGAGELFF. Here the CDR3 DNA reads TGTGCCAGCAGCCCGACAGGGGCCGGGGAGCTGTTTTTT.

This clone has more than one count but fewer than ten. V usage is TRBV29-1 and J usage is TRBJ2-7; 10 bases map to TRBD1. CDR1 is SQVTM and CDR2 is ANQGSEA in the germline V gene. J lost 3 bases, V lost 4 bases, and 3 bases had no gene match. The CDR3 is made up of 13 amino acids. CDR3 protein: CSVVRTGGYEQYF. The CDR3 region has the DNA TGCAGCGTTGTTAGGACAGGGGGCTACGAGCAGTACTTC.

The V gene is TRBV28, the J gene TRBJ1-5; no clear D gene. The CDR3 is made up of 14 amino acids. The germline V gene has CDR1 MDHEN and CDR2 SYDVKM. Trimming removed 10 bases from V and 3 bases from J, with 16 bases in between. The CDR3 nucleotides are TGTGCCACCAACCCCGTCGGATTCAATCAGCCCCAGCATTTT. It encodes CATNPVGFNQPQHF.

V gene TRBV5-1 combines with J gene TRBJ1-6, with D uncertain. V gave up 1 base and J gave up 5 bases, with 13 bases separating them. The CDR3 extends over 16 amino acids. CDR1 and CDR2 (germline): SGHRS, YFSETQ. The CDR3 here is CASSLLVSADNSPLHF. The CDR3 DNA is TGCGCCAGCAGCTTGTTGGTGTCAGCAGATAATTCACCCCTCCACTTT.

The chain couples TRBV5-1 to TRBJ2-7; 9 bases fit TRBD2. Germline CDR1 is SGHRS and CDR2 is YFSETQ. The CDR3 runs 15 residues. With V trimmed by 0 bases and J by 2 bases, 3 bases remained unmatched. The CDR3 DNA reads TGCGCCAGCAGCTTGGCGGGCGGGGGGGCCTACGAGCAGTACTTC. This encodes CASSLAGGGAYEQYF.

J is TRBJ1-2 and V is TRBV30, with 8 bases fitting TRBD1. Per the germline V gene, CDR1 is GTSNPN and CDR2 is SVGIG (reference sequence). V lost 1 base, J lost 3 bases, and 10 bases stayed unmatched. CDR3 length equals 16 residues. The CDR3 DNA follows: TGTGCCTGGAGTGGGCGCATACAGGGGGTATACTATGGCTACACCTTC. Its protein is CAWSGRIQGVYYGYTF.

The chain carries TRBV28 and TRBJ2-2; D not resolved. The CDR3 sequence is 13 residues long. Per germline, CDR1 MDHEN and CDR2 SYDVKM. V shed 6 bases and J shed 1 base, with 6 bases lying between them. In DNA, the CDR3 is TGTGCCAGCAGGGGCGGGAACACCGGGGAGCTGTTTTTT. Translation gives CASRGGNTGELFF.

This clone was recorded once. The rearrangement joins TRBV2 to TRBJ2-7, with a possible D match to TRBD1 (6 bases). CDR3 length: 13 amino acids. The V end lost 4 bases, the J end lost 1 base, and 8 bases lay between the germline ends. Germline values: CDR1 SNHLY, CDR2 FYNNEI. The CDR3 nucleotides read TGTGCCAGCAGTGTCGGGACATCCTACGAGCAGTACTTC. Encoded protein: CASSVGTSYEQYF.

This clone was found a few times. V and J are TRBV10-2 and TRBJ1-2, with no clear D. V was pared by 6 bases and J by 2 bases, with 10 bases between. The CDR3 has 13 residues. CDR1 is WSHSY and CDR2 is SAAADI in the germline V gene. CDR3 coding DNA: TGCGCCAGCAGGAAGGGCCCGAACTATGGCTACACCTTC. Amino acids: CASRKGPNYGYTF.

V is TRBV27 and J is TRBJ1-6; possibly TRBD1 for D (6 bases). This CDR3 has 14 amino acids. Germline V gene lookup returns CDR1 MNHEY and CDR2 SMNVEV (reference sequence). Trimming pared 1 base from V and 9 bases from J, leaving 10 bases between. DNA for the CDR3: TGTGCCAGCAGTTTATGGGGGGCAGCTTCACCCCTCCACTTT. As protein: CASSLWGAASPLHF.

The chain employs TRBV30 and TRBJ1-2; TRBD1 matches at 10 bases. The CDR3 loop spans 14 amino acids. V dropped 5 bases and J dropped 7; count of bases not matched to a gene: 10. Germline assignment: CDR1 GTSNPN and CDR2 SVGIG (reference sequence). The chain's CDR3 is CAWYRQGAPGGYTF. CDR3 coding DNA: TGTGCCTGGTATAGACAGGGGGCGCCGGGTGGCTACACCTTC.

The chain carries TRBV4-2 and TRBJ2-7; TRBD1 agrees at 8 bases. The V gene end was trimmed by 4 bases and the J gene end by 3 bases; junction bases not matched to a gene: 5. CDR3 length: 14 residues. Germline-derived CDR1 and CDR2 are LGHNA and YNFKEQ. Here the CDR3 DNA reads TGTGCCAGCAGCCCCGGACAGGGCGGCTACGAGCAGTACTTC. Amino acid sequence: CASSPGQGGYEQYF.

This clone was detected only a few times. This chain connects TRBV3-1 (or the pseudogene TRBV3-2) to TRBJ2-5, with 12 positions matching TRBD2. The germline CDR1 and CDR2 sequences are LGHDT and YNNKEL (reference sequence). V was clipped by 0 bases and J by 3 bases; unmatched bases: 5. This CDR3 region has 17 residues. In DNA form, the CDR3 reads TGTGCCAGCAGCCAAGATCAGACTAGCGGGAGAAAAGAGACCCAGTACTTC. This encodes CASSQDQTSGRKETQYF.

This chain joins TRBV4-1 and TRBJ2-2; D gene ambiguous. The CDR3 consists of 15 residues. V dropped 0 bases and J dropped 4 bases, with 9 bases sitting between them. Germline CDR1 reads MGHRA; CDR2 reads YSYEKL. The CDR3 DNA is TGCGCCAGCAGCCAAGATAGGCAGTTCACCGGGGAGCTGTTTTTT. Translation gives CASSQDRQFTGELFF.

The chain is built from TRBV28 and TRBJ1-6; the D gene is possibly TRBD1 (6 bases). Germline CDR1 reads MDHEN; CDR2 reads SYDVKM. The CDR3 has 16 residues. The V end lost 4 bases, the J end lost 6 bases, and 16 bases lay between the germline ends. Written as DNA, the CDR3 is TGTGCCAGCAGTTCCGGGACAATGCCGATTAATTCACCCCTCCACTTT. Its protein product is CASSSGTMPINSPLHF. Using reference TRBV28 and TRBJ1-6 for the parts outside the CDR3, the full variable domain is DVKVTQSSRYLVKRTGEKVFLECVQDMDHENMFWYRQDPGLGLRLIYFSYDVKMKEKGDIPEGYSVSREKKERFSLILESASTNQTSMYLCASSSGTMPINSPLHFGNGTRLTVT.

J is TRBJ2-1 and V is TRBV6-2 or TRBV6-3, with 8 bases lining up with TRBD2. The germline CDR1 and CDR2 sequences are MNHEY and SVGEGT. Losses at the gene ends were 6 bases for V and 12 bases for J; bases not matched to a gene: 13. This CDR3 comprises 14 residues. The CDR3 protein is CASSLPGGAPLQFF. The CDR3 DNA reads TGTGCCAGCAGCCTCCCCGGGGGGGCCCCCCTGCAGTTCTTC.

The chain combines TRBV7-2 with TRBJ1-4; D is perhaps TRBD1 (6 bases). The length of the CDR3 is 13 residues. V lost 6 bases, J lost 8 bases, and 13 bases lay in between. Germline CDR1 is SGHTA and CDR2 is FQGNSA. The CDR3, as DNA: TGTGCCAGCAGTGAACAGGGCCGGGAAAAACTGTTTTTT. Translated: CASSEQGREKLFF. The complete variable domain, with remaining parts taken from reference TRBV7-2 and TRBJ1-4, reads GAGVSQSPSNKVTEKGKDVELRCDPISGHTALYWYRQSLGQGLEFLIYFQGNSAPDKSGLPSDRFSAERTGGSVSTLTIQRTQQEDSAVYLCASSEQGREKLFFGSGTQLSVL.